The 23 T cell receptor beta chains below all came from one sample that was sequenced in a study of shared clonotypes between healthy human individuals. Clones were read by immunoSEQ multiplex PCR, and TCRdb kept only the in-frame ones, dropping some. The repertoire holds about 2.4 million clones, over 85% seen once, with 0.36% in the top ten. The sample consisted of naive CD4+ T cells from PBMCs. As to subset: CD45RA+ positively selected. All receptors come from a man aged 18 to 35 in good health. Some clones in this sample may be carry-over from other donors' samples.

On this clone itself: Additional DNA sequences in this sample encode the identical CDR3. The chain is built from TRBV19 and TRBJ1-5, with D perhaps TRBD1 (5 bases). Trimming pared 3 bases from V and 2 bases from J, leaving 8 bases between. Germline V gene sequence: CDR1 LNHDA, CDR2 SQIVND (reference sequence). This CDR3 is built from 14 residues. The CDR3 is CASSIRGGNQPQHF. The CDR3 DNA follows: TGTGCCAGTAGTATCCGGGGGGGCAATCAGCCCCAGCATTTT.

This chain links TRBV28 with TRBJ2-7; D gene unclear. Germline V CDR1 and CDR2: MDHEN, SYDVKM. The CDR3 sequence is 13 residues long. Deletions cut 4 bases from V and 3 bases from J, with 10 bases between. The CDR3 is CASSSPDHYEQYF. The CDR3 DNA is TGTGCCAGCAGTTCCCCGGATCACTACGAGCAGTACTTC.

The rearrangement joins TRBV7-2 to TRBJ1-4, with D unresolved. Germline V CDR1 and CDR2: SGHTA, FQGNSA. The length of the CDR3 is 18 residues. V was shortened by 3 bases and J by 0 bases, with 17 bases between the two germline ends. CDR3 sequence: CASSFSAYTPATNEKLFF. The CDR3 region has the DNA TGTGCCAGCAGCTTTTCGGCGTACACCCCTGCAACTAATGAAAAACTGTTTTTT.

This clone was seen just once. This chain uses TRBV28 with TRBJ1-3; 8 nucleotides agree with TRBD1. Germline V lookup: CDR1 MDHEN, CDR2 SYDVKM. The V gene end was trimmed by 6 bases and the J gene end by 3 bases; junction bases not matched to a gene: 7. This CDR3 has 15 residues. CDR3 sequence: CASSGRGRGGNTIYF. The CDR3 nucleotides are TGTGCCAGCAGCGGCAGGGGGCGTGGTGGAAACACCATATATTTT.

This clone was recorded only once. This rearrangement joins TRBV9 to TRBJ1-1; D uncertain. Germline loops: CDR1 SGDLS, CDR2 YYNGEE. The CDR3 runs 16 residues. Trimming shortened V by 0 bases and J by 1 base, and 13 bases separated the two germline ends. The CDR3 region is CASSVASRTENTEAFF. The CDR3 region has the DNA TGTGCCAGCAGCGTAGCTTCGAGGACTGAGAACACTGAAGCTTTCTTT.

V and J are TRBV6-5 and TRBJ1-4; TRBD1 might be the D (6 bases). Germline CDR1 reads MNHEY; CDR2 reads SVGAGI. This CDR3 is built from 13 residues. The V gene lost 6 bases and the J gene lost 8 bases, with 13 bases spanning the gap. The DNA for the CDR3 is TGTGCCAGCAGAACAGCCGGGGGCGAAAAACTGTTTTTT. Amino acid sequence: CASRTAGGEKLFF.

The rearrangement uses TRBV7-2 and TRBJ1-2; D is undetermined. The CDR3 length is 15 residues. Trimming took off 0 bases at V and 3 bases at J, with 11 bases between the two ends. The germline V gene encodes CDR1 SGHTA and CDR2 FQGNSA. In DNA form, the CDR3 reads TGTGCCAGCAGCTTAGCGAGAGGTGGGGACTATGGCTACACCTTC. Its protein is CASSLARGGDYGYTF. Full variable domain (missing parts from reference TRBV7-2 and TRBJ1-2): GAGVSQSPSNKVTEKGKDVELRCDPISGHTALYWYRQSLGQGLEFLIYFQGNSAPDKSGLPSDRFSAERTGGSVSTLTIQRTQQEDSAVYLCASSLARGGDYGYTFGSGTRLTVV.

The chain links TRBV7-9 to TRBJ2-1; 9 bases align to TRBD1. This CDR3 has 15 residues. CDR1 is SEHNR and CDR2 is FQNEAQ in the germline V gene (reference sequence). The trim removed 5 bases at V and 3 bases at J, leaving 5 bases unmatched. CDR3 residues: CASSLGTGSYNEQFF. CDR3 coding DNA: TGTGCCAGCAGCCTTGGGACAGGGAGCTACAATGAGCAGTTCTTC. The whole variable domain, remainder taken from reference TRBV7-9 and TRBJ2-1, is DTGVSQNPRHKITKRGQNVTFRCDPISEHNRLYWYRQTLGQGPEFLTYFQNEAQLEKSRLLSDRFSAERPKGSFSTLEIQRTEQGDSAMYLCASSLGTGSYNEQFFGPGTRLTVL.

The chain links TRBV10-3 to TRBJ2-7; D perhaps matches TRBD2 (6 bases). Germline V gives CDR1 ENHRY, CDR2 SYGVKD. CDR3 length: 16 amino acids. Trimming pared 0 bases from V and 1 base from J, leaving 13 bases between. The CDR3 region is CAISESILATSYEQYF. CDR3 sequence (DNA): TGTGCCATCAGTGAGTCGATCCTAGCGACTTCCTACGAGCAGTACTTC.

The chain joins TRBV19 to TRBJ1-2; D gene uncertain. The germline CDR1 and CDR2 sequences are LNHDA and SQIVND (reference sequence). V shed 10 bases and J shed 2 bases, with 14 bases lying between them. The CDR3 spans 13 residues. CDR3 bases: TGTGCCATCCGAAAGGACGGAAACTATGGCTACACCTTC. Amino acid sequence: CAIRKDGNYGYTF.

Comment on this clone: Other nucleotide sequences in the sample specify the same CDR3. This sequence joins TRBV5-1 and TRBJ2-3, with a tentative D call TRBD1 (6 bases). The CDR3 sequence is 15 residues long. Germline values: CDR1 SGHRS, CDR2 YFSETQ. V was trimmed by 0 bases and J by 6 bases, leaving 14 bases between them. The CDR3 nucleotides read TGCGCCAGCAGCTTGGGACAGGCAAGAGGGGATACGCAGTATTTT. Its protein is CASSLGQARGDTQYF.

The rearrangement joins TRBV6-6 to TRBJ1-1, with D tentatively TRBD1 (5 bases). Trimming took off 5 bases at V and 6 bases at J, with 10 bases between the two ends. This CDR3 comprises 12 residues. Germline-derived CDR1 and CDR2 are MNHNY and SVGAGI (reference sequence). Written as DNA, the CDR3 is TGTGCCAGCAGTATCGGGACGGCTGAAGCTTTCTTT. Its protein product is CASSIGTAEAFF.

The rearrangement links TRBV18 to TRBJ2-7, with 15 positions matching TRBD2. J was trimmed by 4 bases and V by 3 bases; bases with no gene match: 7. The CDR3 covers 17 residues. CDR1 and CDR2 from the germline V gene are KGHSH and LQKENI. Here the CDR3 DNA reads TGTGCCAGCTCACCCCCGGGACTAGCGGGAGGTACTTACGAGCAGTACTTC. It yields the protein CASSPPGLAGGTYEQYF.

The V call is TRBV7-2, the J call TRBJ1-5; TRBD1 matches 7 bases. Germline-derived CDR1 and CDR2 are SGHTA and FQGNSA. The CDR3 runs to 16 residues. V was clipped by 3 bases and J by 2 bases; unmatched bases: 7. The CDR3 region has the DNA TGTGCCAGCAGCTTGACAGGGTCTTTCGGCAATCAGCCCCAGCATTTT. It yields the protein CASSLTGSFGNQPQHF.

This rearrangement joins TRBV27 to TRBJ1-2, with unresolved D. The CDR3 length is 13 residues. V shed 4 bases and J shed 4 bases, with 10 bases lying between them. The V gene's germline CDR1 is MNHEY and CDR2 SMNVEV (reference sequence). CDR3 DNA: TGTGCCAGCAGTTCATTGGACCGCTATGGCTACACCTTC. Protein: CASSSLDRYGYTF.

The chain has TRBV2 and TRBJ1-5; 9 nucleotides match TRBD1. The CDR3 consists of 14 residues. V was pared by 7 bases and J by 6 bases, with 7 bases of the junction left unmatched. The germline V gene has CDR1 SNHLY and CDR2 FYNNEI. The CDR3 nucleotides are TGTGCCAGCACCGACAGGGACAGGGTTCAGCCCCAGCATTTT. Its protein is CASTDRDRVQPQHF. Full variable domain (rest looked up from reference TRBV2 and TRBJ1-5): EPEVTQTPSHQVTQMGQEVILRCVPISNHLYFYWYRQILGQKVEFLVSFYNNEISEKSEIFDDQFSVERPDGSNFTLKIRSTKLEDSAMYFCASTDRDRVQPQHFGDGTRLSIL.

The genes are TRBV6-1 and TRBJ1-5, with D unclear. The CDR3 length is 14 residues. V was clipped by 5 bases and J by 1 base, with 9 bases between them. CDR1 MNHNS and CDR2 SASEGT come from the germline V gene. The CDR3, as DNA: TGTGCCAGCAGTACCCTGGACAGCAATCAGCCCCAGCATTTT. Translation gives CASSTLDSNQPQHF.

The chain is built from TRBV14 and TRBJ2-1, with D tentatively TRBD1 (6 bases). CDR3 length: 12 residues. V was pared by 9 bases and J by 1 base, with 7 bases between. CDR1 and CDR2 (germline): SGHDN, FVKESK. The CDR3 region is CARTGSYNEQFF. CDR3 nucleotides: TGTGCCAGGACAGGTTCCTACAATGAGCAGTTCTTC.

The chain links TRBV2 to TRBJ1-3; D gene ambiguous. The CDR3 consists of 14 residues. V lost 8 bases to trimming and J lost 0 bases, with 11 bases between them. Per the germline V gene, CDR1 is SNHLY and CDR2 is FYNNEI. CDR3 DNA: TGTGCCAGCCTGCCCGTCTTCTCTGGAAACACCATATATTTT. Protein: CASLPVFSGNTIYF.

V usage is TRBV28 and J usage is TRBJ1-3; D might be TRBD1 (6 bases). Trimming shortened V by 7 bases and J by 0 bases, and 19 bases separated the two germline ends. Germline V gene data show CDR1 as MDHEN and CDR2 as SYDVKM. This CDR3 has 17 residues. CDR3 DNA: TGTGCCAGCACTAATATAGGGGGATACCCCTCTGGAAACACCATATATTTT. Translating it yields CASTNIGGYPSGNTIYF.

Concerning this clone itself: Distinct nucleotide sequences in the sample also encode this CDR3. V is TRBV2 and J is TRBJ2-7; perhaps TRBD2 as D (6 bases). The CDR3 runs to 11 residues. V lost 4 bases, J lost 6 bases, and 7 bases lay in between. CDR1 is SNHLY and CDR2 is FYNNEI in the germline V gene. The CDR3 sequence is CASSGSGEQYF. CDR3 bases: TGTGCCAGCAGTGGTAGCGGCGAGCAGTACTTC.

The chain uses TRBV4-1 and TRBJ2-6; D call uncertain. The CDR3 extends over 16 amino acids. V dropped 4 bases and J dropped 6 bases, with 16 bases sitting between them. Germline values: CDR1 MGHRA, CDR2 YSYEKL. The CDR3 DNA is TGCGCCAGCAGCCGTATCGGGTCGAGGACGGCCAACGTCCTGACTTTC. This codes for CASSRIGSRTANVLTF.

The chain has TRBV27 and TRBJ2-6; perhaps TRBD1 as D (5 bases). CDR3 length: 15 amino acids. The V gene lost 5 bases and the J gene lost 2 bases, with 10 bases spanning the gap. Germline values: CDR1 MNHEY, CDR2 SMNVEV (reference sequence). The CDR3 protein is CASSVRVAGANVLTF. Here the CDR3 DNA reads TGTGCCAGCAGTGTCAGGGTTGCTGGGGCCAACGTCCTGACTTTC.